These T cell receptor beta chains were read from a single sample in a study of blood T cell repertoires in COVID-19. Assay used: immunoSEQ multiplex PCR; TCRdb lists only in-frame clones, some missing. The data show roughly 190,000 clones, roughly 84% seen once. Sequencing was performed on peripheral blood. Receptors were obtained from a woman between 40 and 50 years old who had recovered from COVID-19. CDR3s include the opening cysteine and the closing phenylalanine or tryptophan. The D gene is left open where the match is weak. The size entry is marked missing in some rows and otherwise reads once, few, many or a size class.

TRBD1	.	TRBJ1-2	TRBV28	CASSNRTGVYGYTF	TGTGCCAGCAGCAATAGGACAGGGGTCTATGGCTACACCTTC
.	.	TRBJ1-5	TRBV7-9	CASSFSSSNQPQHF	TGTGCCAGCAGCTTCTCCAGTTCCAATCAGCCCCAGCATTTT
.	once	TRBJ2-1	TRBV21-1	CASSNPRCPASGSNGIGEQFF	TGTGCCAGCAGCAACCCTAGGTGTCCGGCTAGCGGGAGTAATGGTATTGGTGAGCAGTTCTTC
.	.	TRBJ2-4	TRBV7-2	CASSLVSGIAKNIQYF	TGTGCCAGCAGCTTAGTTTCCGGGATAGCCAAAAACATTCAGTACTTC
TRBD2	once	TRBJ2-1	TRBV7-2	CASSYQTAGGLNEQFF	TGTGCCAGCAGCTACCAAACGGCGGGAGGCCTCAATGAGCAGTTCTTC
TRBD2	.	TRBJ2-1	TRBV5-1	CASSLGGTRVHEQFF	TGCGCCAGCAGCTTGGGAGGGACTAGGGTCCATGAGCAGTTCTTC
TRBD1	.	TRBJ2-7	TRBV7-9	CASSAGTGGAGSSYEQYF	TGTGCCAGCAGTGCCGGGACAGGGGGCGCCGGGTCGTCGTACGAGCAGTACTTC
.	.	TRBJ1-1	TRBV11-2	CASSLDSMGLNTEAFF	TGTGCCAGCAGCTTAGATAGTATGGGGCTGAACACTGAAGCTTTCTTT
.	.	TRBJ2-5	TRBV4-2	CASSQEGGVLDETQYF	TGTGCCAGCAGCCAAGAAGGCGGGGTTTTAGATGAGACCCAGTACTTC
TRBD1	.	TRBJ1-1	TRBV5-1	CASSWGDRAPRDEAFF	TGCGCCAGCAGCTGGGGGGACAGGGCCCCCAGGGATGAAGCTTTCTTT
.	.	TRBJ1-1	TRBV7-8	CASSRQRMNTEAFF	TGTGCCAGCAGCAGACAGCGTATGAACACTGAAGCTTTCTTT
.	.	TRBJ2-1	TRBV27	CASRRAGSNEQFF	TGTGCCAGCAGGCGGGCAGGCAGCAATGAGCAGTTCTTC
.	.	TRBJ1-2	TRBV7-9	CASSLSIYGYTF	TGTGCCAGCAGCTTATCTATCTATGGCTACACCTTC
.	.	TRBJ2-2	TRBV10-3	CAISEPGLGVPTGELFF	TGTGCCATCAGTGAGCCCGGACTCGGGGTCCCTACCGGGGAGCTGTTTTTT
.	.	TRBJ1-6	TRBV7-2	CASSLLTGPSPLHF	TGTGCCAGCAGCTTACTTACAGGGCCCTCACCCCTCCACTTT
.	.	TRBJ2-1	TRBV7-5	CVRSLPAGSKIVSYNEQFF	TGTGTCAGAAGCTTACCAGCGGGATCAAAAATTGTGTCATACAATGAGCAGTTCTTC
TRBD1	.	TRBJ2-7	TRBV27	CASSSFGDRGFYEQYF	TGTGCCAGCAGCTCCTTCGGGGACAGGGGATTCTACGAGCAGTACTTC
.	.	TRBJ1-4	TRBV3-1/TRBV3-2	CASSLDGGAAEKLFF	TGTGCCAGCAGCTTGGACGGCGGGGCTGCTGAAAAACTGTTTTTT
TRBD2	.	TRBJ2-2	TRBV27	CASSQGLAGNTGELFF	TGTGCCAGCAGTCAGGGACTAGCGGGGAACACCGGGGAGCTGTTTTTT
TRBD2	.	TRBJ2-3	TRBV9	CASSLGLAGDVSTDTQYF	TGTGCCAGCAGCCTGGGACTAGCGGGAGACGTTAGCACAGATACGCAGTATTTT
.	.	TRBJ2-3	TRBV21-1	CASSKAATGGSTDTQYF	TGTGCCAGCAGCAAAGCGGCCACAGGGGGAAGCACAGATACGCAGTATTTT
TRBD2	once	TRBJ2-1	TRBV5-1	CASSLELAGALNEQFF	TGCGCCAGCAGCTTGGAATTAGCGGGAGCACTGAATGAGCAGTTCTTC
TRBD2	.	TRBJ2-2	TRBV14	CASSRPGTSGTGELFF	TGTGCCAGCAGCCGCCCTGGGACTAGCGGGACCGGGGAGCTGTTTTTT
TRBD1	.	TRBJ2-5	TRBV9	CASSPGTGGLETQYF	TGTGCCAGCAGCCCGGGGACAGGGGGTTTAGAGACCCAGTACTTC
.	.	TRBJ1-5	TRBV13	CASSLGSAPRGNQPQHF	TGTGCCAGCAGCTTAGGGTCAGCCCCTCGGGGCAATCAGCCCCAGCATTTT
TRBD1	.	TRBJ2-2	TRBV5-1	CASSLATGDTGELFF	TGCGCCAGCAGCTTGGCGACAGGGGACACCGGGGAGCTGTTTTTT
TRBD2	.	TRBJ2-3	TRBV6-1	CASSERSGTSTDTQYF	TGTGCCAGCAGTGAAAGAAGCGGGACTAGCACAGATACGCAGTATTTT
TRBD1	.	TRBJ2-7	TRBV7-8	CASSSGQGPSYEQYF	TGTGCCAGCAGCTCGGGACAGGGCCCTTCCTACGAGCAGTACTTC
.	.	TRBJ2-7	TRBV4-3	CASSQEAGPYEQYF	TGCGCCAGCAGCCAAGAGGCAGGCCCCTACGAGCAGTACTTC
TRBD1	.	TRBJ2-7	TRBV7-9	CASSLEDRASEQYF	TGTGCCAGCAGCTTAGAGGACAGGGCGAGCGAGCAGTACTTC
TRBD2	.	TRBJ2-7	TRBV12-3/TRBV12-4	CASLGGTGEQYF	TGTGCCAGCCTCGGGGGGACGGGGGAGCAGTACTTC
.	.	TRBJ2-7	TRBV2	CASSEARLIAEYEQYF	TGTGCCAGCAGTGAAGCCAGACTGATCGCAGAGTACGAGCAGTACTTC
TRBD1	.	TRBJ2-2	TRBV9	CASSVEGAANTGELFF	TGTGCCAGCAGCGTAGAGGGGGCCGCGAACACCGGGGAGCTGTTTTTT
.	.	TRBJ1-1	TRBV5-1	CASSLGSGTPNTEAFF	TGCGCCAGCAGCTTGGGTTCCGGGACACCGAACACTGAAGCTTTCTTT
.	.	TRBJ2-1	TRBV24-1	CATSGGRGSYNEQFF	TGTGCCACCAGTGGGGGTCGGGGTTCCTACAATGAGCAGTTCTTC
TRBD2	.	TRBJ2-3	TRBV19	CASSITGGFTDTQYF	TGTGCCAGTAGTATAACGGGAGGGTTCACAGATACGCAGTATTTT
TRBD1	.	TRBJ1-4	TRBV28	CASTSTGINEKLFF	TGTGCCAGCACCTCGACAGGGATTAATGAAAAACTGTTTTTT
TRBD2	once	TRBJ2-7	TRBV5-1	CASSLGLAVDSPYEQYF	TGCGCCAGCAGCTTGGGACTAGCGGTAGATTCTCCCTACGAGCAGTACTTC
.	.	TRBJ1-5	TRBV5-1	CASSLAGGINQPQHF	TGCGCCAGCAGCTTGGCGGGGGGAATCAATCAGCCCCAGCATTTT
.	once	TRBJ1-4	TRBV30	CAWSDRPTNEKLFF	TGTGCCTGGAGTGACAGACCAACTAATGAAAAACTGTTTTTT
TRBD1	.	TRBJ1-5	TRBV4-1	CASSQEGRWDRGEPQHF	TGCGCCAGCAGCCAAGAAGGACGATGGGACAGGGGGGAGCCCCAGCATTTT
TRBD2	.	TRBJ2-2	TRBV28	CASSLLQGLVNTGELFF	TGTGCCAGCAGTTTACTTCAGGGACTAGTCAACACCGGGGAGCTGTTTTTT
TRBD1	.	TRBJ2-1	TRBV3-1/TRBV3-2	CASSRDRGYEQFF	TGTGCCAGCAGCCGGGACAGGGGGTATGAGCAGTTCTTC
.	.	TRBJ1-6	TRBV11-2	CAAGGNSPLHF	TGTGCCGCCGGGGGAAATTCACCCCTCCACTTT
TRBD1	.	TRBJ2-6	TRBV3-1/TRBV3-2	CASSGTAGANVLTF	TGTGCCAGCAGTGGGACAGCTGGGGCCAACGTCCTGACTTTC
.	.	TRBJ2-3	TRBV19	CASSTQGADTQYF	TGTGCCAGTAGTACCCAAGGGGCAGATACGCAGTATTTT
.	.	TRBJ1-5	TRBV18	CASSPEGSQPQHF	TGTGCCAGCTCACCAGAGGGAAGTCAGCCCCAGCATTTT
.	.	TRBJ2-1	TRBV7-7	CASSLAGSSNEQFF	TGTGCCAGCAGCTTAGCGGGGAGTTCCAATGAGCAGTTCTTC
.	.	TRBJ2-5	TRBV6-5	CASSYHGSPGGTQYF	TGTGCCAGCAGTTACCACGGGAGCCCAGGAGGGACCCAGTACTTC